The 31 T cell receptor beta chains listed next were all sequenced from one sample in a study of blood T cell repertoires in COVID-19. Sequencing used immunoSEQ multiplex PCR; TCRdb keeps in-frame clones, though not all of them. The sample lists around 300,000 clones; roughly 89% were seen once. The sequenced sample consisted of PBMCs or T cells enriched from blood (not recorded which). These receptors came from a woman aged 25 to 45 who had recovered from COVID-19.

The V call is TRBV6-5, the J call TRBJ2-5, with TRBD1 as a possible D gene (6 bases). This CDR3 is built from 15 residues. Looked up from germline, CDR1 is MNHEY and CDR2 is SVGAGI. Trimming took off 6 bases at V and 3 bases at J, with 17 bases between the two ends. The CDR3 reads CASRDRDMREETQYF. DNA of the CDR3: TGTGCCAGCAGAGACCGGGACATGAGGGAAGAGACCCAGTACTTC.

J is TRBJ2-1 and V is TRBV6-9; 7 bases are a match to TRBD1. The CDR3 loop spans 15 amino acids. The V gene's germline CDR1 is MNHGY and CDR2 SVAAGI. Losses at the gene ends were 2 bases for V and 6 bases for J; bases not matched to a gene: 7. The CDR3 loop is CASSYKGRGFNEQFF. CDR3 DNA sequence: TGTGCCAGCAGTTATAAAGGCAGGGGGTTCAATGAGCAGTTCTTC.

The chain carries TRBV5-1 and TRBJ2-1, with 7 bases identical to TRBD1. Germline V CDR1 and CDR2: SGHRS, YFSETQ. The V segment lost 0 bases and the J segment 8 bases; nucleotides outside the gene matches: 11. The CDR3 contains 16 residues. CDR3 residues: CASSLGGGGFRDEQFF. The DNA for the CDR3 is TGCGCCAGCAGCTTGGGAGGGGGCGGCTTTAGGGATGAGCAGTTCTTC.

V usage is TRBV15 and J usage is TRBJ2-7; TRBD2 agrees at 10 bases. Germline loops: CDR1 LNHNV, CDR2 YYDKDF (reference sequence). The CDR3 contains 19 residues. V shed 0 bases and J 5 bases; nucleotides not matched to a gene: 16. The CDR3 region has the DNA TGTGCCACCAGCAGAGATTACCCGGCCGGACTAGCGGAGAGGGACGAGCAGTACTTC. It is translated as CATSRDYPAGLAERDEQYF.

The V call is TRBV7-9, the J call TRBJ1-2, with TRBD1 matching over 8 bases. Germline loops: CDR1 SEHNR, CDR2 FQNEAQ (reference sequence). J lost 4 bases, V lost 5 bases, and 15 bases had no gene match. CDR3 length: 17 amino acids. CDR3 loop: CASSPSDPGQDPYGYTF. CDR3 in DNA: TGTGCCAGCAGCCCATCCGATCCGGGACAGGACCCCTATGGCTACACCTTC.

The chain couples TRBV27 to TRBJ1-2; possibly TRBD1 for D (6 bases). Trimming left V 2 bases short and J 7 bases short, with 20 bases between. Per germline, CDR1 MNHEY and CDR2 SMNVEV (reference sequence). This CDR3 spans 16 amino acids. The CDR3 here is CASSLINRDGSGGYTF. CDR3 nucleotides: TGTGCCAGCAGTTTAATCAACAGGGATGGATCGGGTGGCTACACCTTC.

The chain uses TRBV10-3 and TRBJ2-1, with 13 bases that match TRBD2. The V gene end was trimmed by 4 bases and the J gene end by 10 bases; junction bases not matched to a gene: 7. The CDR3 totals 15 residues. Per germline, CDR1 ENHRY and CDR2 SYGVKD. The CDR3 sequence is CAISVGLAGDREQFF. CDR3 nucleotides: TGTGCCATCAGTGTCGGACTAGCGGGAGATCGGGAGCAGTTCTTC.

The V and J genes are TRBV28 and TRBJ1-1, with TRBD1 matching 7 bases. CDR1 and CDR2 (germline): MDHEN, SYDVKM. CDR3 length: 14 amino acids. The junction had 5 bases not matched to a gene; V was cut back by 4 bases and J by 3 bases. As DNA, the CDR3 is TGTGCCAGCAGTTCCTACAGGGGTTACACTGAAGCTTTCTTT. As protein: CASSSYRGYTEAFF. Full variable domain (missing parts from reference TRBV28 and TRBJ1-1): DVKVTQSSRYLVKRTGEKVFLECVQDMDHENMFWYRQDPGLGLRLIYFSYDVKMKEKGDIPEGYSVSREKKERFSLILESASTNQTSMYLCASSSYRGYTEAFFGQGTRLTVV.

This sequence joins TRBV15 and TRBJ2-7, with 7 nucleotides matching TRBD1. The V and J ends lost 9 bases and 0 bases, in that order; junction bases with no gene match: 5. CDR1 and CDR2 from the germline V gene are LNHNV and YYDKDF (reference sequence). The CDR3 is 13 amino acids. CDR3 coding DNA: TGTGCCACGAGGGACAGCCCCTCCTACGAGCAGTACTTC. Encoded protein: CATRDSPSYEQYF.

The chain links TRBV5-4 to TRBJ1-2; 7 positions match TRBD1. CDR3 size: 13 residues. The germline V gene encodes CDR1 SGHNT and CDR2 YYREEE (reference sequence). The V segment lost 0 bases and the J segment 4 bases; nucleotides outside the gene matches: 0. CDR3 in amino acids: CASSLDRGYGYTF. As DNA, the CDR3 is TGTGCCAGCAGCTTGGACAGGGGCTATGGCTACACCTTC.

J is TRBJ2-5 and V is TRBV7-3; 7 nucleotides agree with TRBD1. Germline loops: CDR1 SGHTA, CDR2 FQGTGA. There are 15 residues in the CDR3. Unmatched junction bases numbered 5, after V lost 1 base and J lost 3 bases. In DNA form, the CDR3 reads TGTGCCAGCAGCTTAAATTCGGGGACAGAAGAGACCCAGTACTTC. Protein product: CASSLNSGTEETQYF.

This chain uses TRBV7-2 with TRBJ1-4; 8 bases line up with TRBD1. J lost 8 bases, V lost 5 bases, and 10 bases had no gene match. Germline loops: CDR1 SGHTA, CDR2 FQGNSA. The CDR3 has 15 residues. In DNA, the CDR3 is TGTGCCAGCAGCGCTGGACAGGGAGGGGGAGAAAAACTGTTTTTT. It codes for CASSAGQGGGEKLFF.

The chain couples TRBV11-2 to TRBJ2-1; 11 positions agree with TRBD2. Trimming removed 5 bases from V and 7 bases from J; junction bases left unmatched: 7. This CDR3 comprises 15 residues. The germline V gene encodes CDR1 SGHAT and CDR2 FQNNGV. Here the CDR3 reads CASSQRLAGKNEQFF. The CDR3, as DNA: TGTGCCAGCAGCCAGCGACTAGCGGGAAAGAATGAGCAGTTCTTC.

The chain employs TRBV5-6 and TRBJ2-5; possible D gene TRBD2, 6 bases. The CDR3 is 13 residues long. V shed 4 bases and J shed 7 bases, with 14 bases lying between them. Germline-derived CDR1 and CDR2 are SGHDT and YYEEEE. CDR3 residues: CASSPGMGGTQYF. The CDR3, as DNA: TGTGCCAGCAGCCCAGGCATGGGAGGGACCCAGTACTTC. The full variable domain, with the rest looked up from reference TRBV5-6 and TRBJ2-5, is DAGVTQSPTHLIKTRGQQVTLRCSPKSGHDTVSWYQQALGQGPQFIFQYYEEEERQRGNFPDRFSGHQFPNYSSELNVNALLLGDSALYLCASSPGMGGTQYFGPGTRLLVL.

The chain has TRBV28 and TRBJ1-4; weak D call: TRBD1 (6 bases). V dropped 6 bases and J dropped 7 bases, with 15 bases sitting between them. The CDR3 has 14 amino acids. Germline V lookup: CDR1 MDHEN, CDR2 SYDVKM. Here the CDR3 DNA reads TGTGCCAGCAGCATCGGGGGGCCCGGTGAAAAACTGTTTTTT. The encoded protein is CASSIGGPGEKLFF.

This chain links TRBV14 with TRBJ2-3; TRBD2 matches at 7 bases. V dropped 6 bases and J dropped 0; count of bases not matched to a gene: 12. CDR3 length: 17 amino acids. In germline, CDR1 is SGHDN, CDR2 FVKESK. CDR3 in DNA: TGTGCCAGCAGGCCGCTCCCTAGCGGACCTAGCACAGATACGCAGTATTTT. It is translated as CASRPLPSGPSTDTQYF.

V is TRBV27 and J is TRBJ2-7; D is possibly TRBD1 (5 bases). The CDR3 totals 15 residues. Germline lookup yields CDR1 MNHEY and CDR2 SMNVEV (reference sequence). With 2 bases removed from V and 2 bases from J, the gap between germline ends came to 13 bases. This CDR3 is CASSLKGRTTYEQYF. DNA of the CDR3: TGTGCCAGCAGTTTAAAGGGGCGGACAACCTACGAGCAGTACTTC.

The V gene is TRBV20-1, the J gene TRBJ2-1; a possible D gene is TRBD2 (6 bases). Germline V gives CDR1 DFQATT, CDR2 SNEGSKA (reference sequence). The CDR3 runs to 14 residues. V lost 3 bases, J lost 7 bases, and 16 bases lay in between. In nucleotides, the CDR3 is TGCAGTGCTAGTCTCCCTAGCGCGGTTAATGAGCAGTTCTTC. Residues: CSASLPSAVNEQFF.

This chain uses TRBV7-6 with TRBJ1-3; D is ambiguous. This CDR3 contains 15 residues. V was clipped by 1 base and J by 0 bases, with 7 bases between them. CDR1 and CDR2 (germline): SGHVS, FNYEAQ. Here the CDR3 reads CASSLDDISGNTIYF. CDR3 coding DNA: TGTGCCAGCAGCTTAGATGACATCTCTGGAAACACCATATATTTT.

This clone was found once. CDR3 loop: CASSDRFGTGELFF. Here the CDR3 DNA reads TGTGCCAGCAGTGACAGGTTTGGCACCGGGGAGCTGTTTTTT. The chain combines TRBV27 with TRBJ2-2; a weak D match, TRBD1 (6 bases). The germline V and J ends were trimmed by 5 bases and 4 bases, with 11 bases remaining between them. The CDR3 sequence is 14 residues long. Germline CDR1 reads MNHEY; CDR2 reads SMNVEV (reference sequence).

The V call is TRBV6-2 or TRBV6-3, the J call TRBJ2-1; unclear D gene. Trimming cost V 5 bases and J 5 bases, with 10 bases left between them. CDR1 is MNHEY, CDR2 SVGEGT, per germline. The CDR3 totals 13 residues. The DNA of the CDR3 is TGTGCCAGCAGTACTTCCACCCACAATGAGCAGTTCTTC. Translation gives CASSTSTHNEQFF.

The gene calls are TRBV6-6 and TRBJ2-7; tentatively, D is TRBD1 (5 bases). Germline values: CDR1 MNHNY, CDR2 SVGAGI (reference sequence). Trimming shortened V by 9 bases and J by 5 bases, and 20 bases separated the two germline ends. This CDR3 comprises 14 residues. For the CDR3, the DNA is TGTGCCAGTCTCATGGGGCAGGGAAGGAACGAGCAGTACTTC. Protein sequence: CASLMGQGRNEQYF.

V usage is TRBV29-1 and J usage is TRBJ2-1, with TRBD2 identical over 12 bases. Trimming removed 8 bases from V and 7 bases from J; junction bases left unmatched: 9. Per germline, CDR1 SQVTM and CDR2 ANQGSEA. The CDR3 runs 14 residues. The CDR3 spells CSPRLAGVGNEQFF. DNA of the CDR3: TGCAGCCCTCGACTAGCGGGAGTTGGAAATGAGCAGTTCTTC.

This clone has only a few counts. The chain joins TRBV19 to TRBJ2-2; D possibly corresponds to TRBD1 (6 bases). V lost 7 bases and J 5 bases, leaving 11 bases between the germline ends. The CDR3 has 13 residues. Germline assignment: CDR1 LNHDA and CDR2 SQIVND (reference sequence). CDR3: CASTSGATGELFF. Written as DNA, the CDR3 is TGTGCCAGTACATCAGGGGCAACCGGGGAGCTGTTTTTT. Full variable domain (remainder filled in from reference TRBV19 and TRBJ2-2): DGGITQSPKYLFRKEGQNVTLSCEQNLNHDAMYWYRQDPGQGLRLIYYSQIVNDFQKGDIAEGYSVSREKKESFPLTVTSAQKNPTAFYLCASTSGATGELFFGEGSRLTVL.

As for this clone: This sample also contains other DNA sequences that code for the same CDR3. The V and J genes are TRBV9 and TRBJ1-2; no firm D call. The CDR3 loop spans 11 amino acids. V lost 3 bases, J lost 5 bases, and 5 bases lay in between. Germline-derived CDR1 and CDR2 are SGDLS and YYNGEE. CDR3 sequence (DNA): TGTGCCAGCAGCGCAGTGTATGGCTACACCTTC. It yields the protein CASSAVYGYTF.

This chain joins TRBV7-9 and TRBJ1-6, with D maybe TRBD1 (6 bases). The CDR3 totals 15 residues. Trimming shortened V by 1 base and J by 5 bases, and 9 bases separated the two germline ends. CDR1 is SEHNR and CDR2 is FQNEAQ in the germline V gene (reference sequence). CDR3 in amino acids: CASSLGAGDNSPLHF. CDR3 nucleotides: TGTGCCAGCAGCTTAGGGGCAGGGGATAATTCACCCCTCCACTTT.

The J gene is TRBJ1-1, the V gene TRBV19; D gene uncertain. The ends were cut back, 3 bases at V and 0 bases at J, with 17 bases in the middle. This CDR3 has 17 residues. The V gene's germline CDR1 is LNHDA and CDR2 SQIVND (reference sequence). CDR3 DNA sequence: TGTGCCAGTAGTATTTCGGCAGGCGGAGGCATGAACACTGAAGCTTTCTTT. It encodes CASSISAGGGMNTEAFF.

The V and J genes are TRBV18 and TRBJ2-5; 9 positions agree with TRBD1. CDR1 is KGHSH and CDR2 is LQKENI in the germline V gene. V dropped 2 bases and J dropped 3; count of bases not matched to a gene: 4. The CDR3 consists of 15 residues. DNA for the CDR3: TGTGCCAGCTCACCAAGAACAGGGGGCAAAGAGACCCAGTACTTC. Translation: CASSPRTGGKETQYF.

The V call is TRBV5-8, the J call TRBJ2-1; TRBD2 matches 8 bases. This CDR3 comprises 14 residues. From germline, CDR1 is SGHTS and CDR2 YDEGEE. With 3 bases clipped from V and 6 bases from J, the junction kept 5 bases outside the gene matches. CDR3 sequence: CASSSPGTSNEQFF. DNA of the CDR3: TGTGCCAGCAGCTCGCCCGGGACTAGCAATGAGCAGTTCTTC. Together with reference TRBV5-8 and TRBJ2-1, the CDR3 gives the full variable domain: EAGVTQSPTHLIKTRGQQATLRCSPISGHTSVYWYQQALGLGLQFLLWYDEGEERNRGNFPPRFSGRQFPNYSSELNVNALELEDSALYLCASSSPGTSNEQFFGPGTRLTVL.

This rearrangement joins TRBV14 to TRBJ2-2, with D possibly being TRBD2 (5 bases). V gave up 0 bases and J gave up 6 bases, with 11 bases separating them. Germline V gene data show CDR1 as SGHDN and CDR2 as FVKESK. This CDR3 is 15 amino acids long. The CDR3 bases are TGTGCCAGCAGCCAAGATGAGGGTTTAGCCGGGGAGCTGTTTTTT. Translating it yields CASSQDEGLAGELFF.

The V gene is TRBV27, the J gene TRBJ2-7; TRBD1 matches at 8 bases. CDR3 size: 15 residues. Germline CDR1 MNHEY, CDR2 SMNVEV (reference sequence). V trimming: 7 bases; J trimming: 2 bases; junction bases outside the gene matches: 10. In nucleotides, the CDR3 is TGTGCCAGCACCTTTTTGGGGACAGGAGCCTACGAGCAGTACTTC. This codes for CASTFLGTGAYEQYF.